These 27 T cell receptor beta chains came from one sample sequenced in a study of blood T cell repertoires in COVID-19. Produced via immunoSEQ multiplex PCR; TCRdb's table is partial and in-frame only. The sample consists of fewer than 300,000 clones, 85% of them appearing once. Specimen: peripheral blood. The source of these receptors is a man in his forties or fifties with active or convalescent COVID-19.

This clone was seen only a few times. This chain connects TRBV7-9 to TRBJ1-2, with TRBD1 matching over 10 bases. CDR1 and CDR2 (germline): SEHNR, FQNEAQ (reference sequence). The CDR3 spans 15 residues. The ends lost 3 bases at V and 7 bases at J; junction bases unmatched: 8. CDR3 loop: CASSFQSGTGAGYTF. The CDR3 coding sequence is TGTGCCAGCAGCTTCCAATCCGGGACAGGGGCTGGCTACACCTTC.

The genes are TRBV4-2 and TRBJ1-1; possibly TRBD1 for D (5 bases). Germline CDR1 LGHNA, CDR2 YNFKEQ. CDR3 length: 17 amino acids. Trimming removed 3 bases from V and 0 bases from J, with 17 bases in between. The CDR3 nucleotides read TGTGCCAGCAGCCAGGGGCAGGGCGCTCCCATGAACACTGAAGCTTTCTTT. Translation gives CASSQGQGAPMNTEAFF.

This chain uses TRBV5-1 with TRBJ2-1; TRBD2 matches at 7 bases. Germline CDR1 SGHRS, CDR2 YFSETQ. CDR3 length: 15 amino acids. Germline trimming cut 3 bases from V and 4 bases from J; bases unmatched to any gene: 7. Here the CDR3 reads CASSYTGTTYNEQFF. CDR3 DNA: TGCGCCAGCAGCTATACCGGGACTACATACAATGAGCAGTTCTTC.

The CDR3 bases are TGTGCCTGGAGTGTACGGGGGGACCAGCCCCAGCATTTT. It is translated as CAWSVRGDQPQHF. The chain has TRBV30 and TRBJ1-5, with a possible D match to TRBD1 (5 bases). V dropped 0 bases and J dropped 7 bases, with 10 bases sitting between them. The germline V gene has CDR1 GTSNPN and CDR2 SVGIG (reference sequence). The CDR3 runs 13 residues.

The V and J genes are TRBV12-3 or TRBV12-4 and TRBJ2-7; no reliable D call. The CDR3 is 12 amino acids. The germline V and J ends were trimmed by 2 bases and 3 bases, with 5 bases remaining between them. The CDR3 is CASSLRLYEQYF. The DNA of the CDR3 is TGTGCCAGCAGTTTAAGACTCTACGAGCAGTACTTC.

The V gene is TRBV5-1, the J gene TRBJ2-3; TRBD1 matches at 9 bases. Trimming removed 2 bases from V and 5 bases from J; junction bases left unmatched: 9. This CDR3 has 16 residues. The germline V gene encodes CDR1 SGHRS and CDR2 YFSETQ. The CDR3 protein is CASSFLSDRGVDTQYF. DNA of the CDR3: TGCGCCAGCAGCTTCTTATCGGACAGGGGAGTAGATACGCAGTATTTT.

The rearrangement joins TRBV6-5 to TRBJ1-5, with a tentative D call TRBD1 (5 bases). Deletions cut 4 bases from V and 5 bases from J, with 9 bases between. The length of the CDR3 is 13 residues. The germline V gene has CDR1 MNHEY and CDR2 SVGAGI. CDR3 DNA: TGTGCCAGCAGTTCGACAGAATATCAGCCCCAGCATTTT. This codes for CASSSTEYQPQHF.

This rearrangement joins TRBV12-3 or TRBV12-4 to TRBJ2-7; no clear D. With 1 base removed from V and 0 bases from J, the gap between germline ends came to 4 bases. The CDR3 spans 13 residues. CDR3 amino acids: CASSLGPSYEQYF. The DNA of the CDR3 is TGTGCCAGCAGTTTAGGGCCCTCCTACGAGCAGTACTTC.

V usage is TRBV4-3 and J usage is TRBJ2-2, with unresolved D. V was clipped by 0 bases and J by 1 base, with 9 bases between them. There are 16 residues in the CDR3. CDR1 is LGHNA and CDR2 is YSLEER in the germline V gene. The chain's CDR3 is CASSQESGRNTGELFF. The CDR3 bases are TGCGCCAGCAGCCAAGAGAGTGGTAGGAACACCGGGGAGCTGTTTTTT.

The chain recombines TRBV18 with TRBJ2-7; TRBD1 agrees at 7 bases. V shed 3 bases, J shed 0 bases, and the junction held 8 bases outside the gene matches. This CDR3 contains 16 residues. Looked up from germline, CDR1 is KGHSH and CDR2 is LQKENI. CDR3 nucleotide sequence: TGTGCCAGCTCACCCGAGCCGAGACAGGGCTCCTACGAGCAGTACTTC. It encodes CASSPEPRQGSYEQYF.

The genes are TRBV12-2 and TRBJ1-2. TRBV12-2 is a recognized pseudogene. This CDR3 contains 11 residues. CDR3 in DNA: TGTGCAAGTCGCTTATCCGATGGCTACACCTTC. Its translation is CASRLSDGYTF.

V gene TRBV6-2 or TRBV6-3 combines with J gene TRBJ2-1; TRBD2 matches at 9 bases. J was trimmed by 5 bases and V by 2 bases; bases with no gene match: 7. The CDR3 extends over 16 amino acids. In germline, CDR1 is MNHEY, CDR2 SVGEGT. The CDR3 sequence: CASSYLWASGNNEQFF. CDR3 nucleotide sequence: TGTGCCAGCAGTTACCTATGGGCTAGCGGGAACAATGAGCAGTTCTTC.

V and J are TRBV5-1 and TRBJ2-6, with TRBD1 as a possible D gene (5 bases). Germline CDR1 SGHRS, CDR2 YFSETQ. Trimming stripped 0 bases from V and 2 bases from J, with 6 bases between. The CDR3 has 15 residues. CDR3 DNA: TGCGCCAGCAGCTTGGAAGGGGCTGGGGCCAACGTCCTGACTTTC. This codes for CASSLEGAGANVLTF. The full variable domain, completed using reference TRBV5-1 and TRBJ2-6, is KAGVTQTPRYLIKTRGQQVTLSCSPISGHRSVSWYQQTPGQGLQFLFEYFSETQRNKGNFPGRFSGRQFSNSRSEMNVSTLELGDSALYLCASSLEGAGANVLTFGAGSRLTVL.

This sequence joins TRBV30 and TRBJ2-1; D possibly corresponds to TRBD2 (5 bases). CDR1 GTSNPN and CDR2 SVGIG come from the germline V gene (reference sequence). V lost 2 bases and J 0 bases, leaving 17 bases between the germline ends. CDR3 length equals 17 residues. CDR3 residues: CAWSKIREAPSYNEQFF. For the CDR3, the DNA is TGTGCCTGGAGTAAGATCCGGGAAGCCCCCTCCTACAATGAGCAGTTCTTC.

The V gene is TRBV19, the J gene TRBJ1-2; D is ambiguous. The CDR3 sequence is 12 residues long. V was trimmed by 6 bases and J by 3 bases, leaving 8 bases between them. CDR1 and CDR2 (germline): LNHDA, SQIVND (reference sequence). The CDR3 loop is CASSYGDYGYTF. CDR3 bases: TGTGCCAGTAGCTACGGTGACTATGGCTACACCTTC.

The chain carries TRBV19 and TRBJ2-7, with TRBD2 matching over 7 bases. With 5 bases clipped from V and 1 base from J, the junction kept 11 bases outside the gene matches. CDR3 length: 16 amino acids. The germline V gene has CDR1 LNHDA and CDR2 SQIVND (reference sequence). The CDR3 DNA reads as TGTGCCAGTAGTTCCTCACCGGGGGGTTTTTCCTACGAGCAGTACTTC. Its translation: CASSSSPGGFSYEQYF.

This clone turned up a few times. The chain carries TRBV18 and TRBJ2-1; 7 bases line up with TRBD2. Looked up from germline, CDR1 is KGHSH and CDR2 is LQKENI. CDR3 size: 16 residues. V trimming: 5 bases; J trimming: 2 bases; junction bases outside the gene matches: 9. The CDR3 DNA reads TGTGCCAGCTCAGACAAGGCGGGAGCAGCCTACAATGAGCAGTTCTTC. Encoded protein: CASSDKAGAAYNEQFF.

CDR3 protein: CASSIRGGSLGELFF. CDR3 sequence (DNA): TGTGCCAGTAGTATAAGAGGGGGTTCGCTCGGGGAGCTGTTTTTT. This chain joins TRBV19 and TRBJ2-2, with D possibly being TRBD1 (6 bases). The germline CDR1 and CDR2 sequences are LNHDA and SQIVND (reference sequence). This CDR3 is 15 amino acids long. Trimming took 2 bases from V and 7 from J, leaving 14 bases between them.

The chain recombines TRBV29-1 with TRBJ2-6; D is ambiguous. The germline V gene has CDR1 SQVTM and CDR2 ANQGSEA. The CDR3 runs to 12 residues. As DNA, the CDR3 is TGCACCGCACAATCTGGGGCCAACGTCCTGACTTTC. It encodes CTAQSGANVLTF.

This chain links TRBV3-1 (or the pseudogene TRBV3-2) with TRBJ2-7; 10 nucleotides align to TRBD1. The germline gives CDR1 LGHDT, CDR2 YNNKEL (reference sequence). Trimming took 4 bases from V and 5 from J; bases not matched to a gene: 5. This CDR3 is built from 14 residues. The DNA of the CDR3 is TGTGCCAGCAGCCTCCGGGACAGGGGTCACGAGCAGTACTTC. Its protein is CASSLRDRGHEQYF.

The V and J genes are TRBV6-5 and TRBJ2-5; no clear D. The V gene lost 4 bases and the J gene lost 5 bases, with 8 bases spanning the gap. From germline, CDR1 is MNHEY and CDR2 SVGAGI. The CDR3 is 12 residues long. The CDR3 is CASSSRRETQYF. The CDR3 DNA is TGTGCCAGCAGTTCGCGCCGTGAGACCCAGTACTTC.

Regarding this clone: This same CDR3 is encoded by further DNA sequences in the sample. The chain is built from TRBV19 and TRBJ1-2; 7 bases align to TRBD1. The V gene end was trimmed by 6 bases and the J gene end by 5 bases; junction bases not matched to a gene: 3. Looked up from germline, CDR1 is LNHDA and CDR2 is SQIVND (reference sequence). The CDR3 sequence is 12 residues long. The DNA of the CDR3 is TGTGCCAGTAGCGACAGGGATTATGGCTACACCTTC. It is translated as CASSDRDYGYTF.

The rearrangement links TRBV20-1 to TRBJ1-1; TRBD1 matches 8 bases. CDR3 length: 16 amino acids. Germline assignment: CDR1 DFQATT and CDR2 SNEGSKA (reference sequence). V dropped 3 bases and J dropped 1; count of bases not matched to a gene: 10. The CDR3 DNA reads TGCAGTGCTAGTGAACGGGCAGGGGGCACGAACACTGAAGCTTTCTTT. It specifies CSASERAGGTNTEAFF.

This clone was detected only a few times. The chain links TRBV5-4 to TRBJ1-1; 10 bases map to TRBD1. V shed 4 bases and J 1 base; nucleotides not matched to a gene: 4. The CDR3 has 15 amino acids. Germline CDR1 SGHNT, CDR2 YYREEE (reference sequence). The CDR3 DNA is TGTGCCAGCAGCCCCCGGACAGGGGGGAACACTGAAGCTTTCTTT. Protein: CASSPRTGGNTEAFF.

This chain uses TRBV5-4 with TRBJ2-1, with 9 bases that match TRBD1. The CDR3 runs 15 residues. V lost 0 bases to trimming and J lost 7 bases; unmatched junction nucleotides: 5. Germline values: CDR1 SGHNT, CDR2 YYREEE (reference sequence). In nucleotides, the CDR3 is TGTGCCAGCAGCTTGGCAGGACAGGGGCGGAATGAGCAGTTCTTC. It specifies CASSLAGQGRNEQFF.

This chain links TRBV6-5 with TRBJ2-3; tentatively, D is TRBD1 (6 bases). V lost 6 bases to trimming and J lost 2 bases, with 12 bases between them. This CDR3 region has 14 residues. CDR1 is MNHEY and CDR2 is SVGAGI in the germline V gene. CDR3 DNA: TGTGCCAGCAGACCGACAGGCATCACAGATACGCAGTATTTT. Amino acid sequence: CASRPTGITDTQYF.

The V call is TRBV5-1, the J call TRBJ2-5; 9 bases are a match to TRBD1. V lost 2 bases, J lost 4 bases, and 6 bases stayed unmatched. Germline CDR1 and CDR2: SGHRS and YFSETQ. This CDR3 has 15 amino acids. The CDR3: CASSLFTGGRETQYF. CDR3 bases: TGCGCCAGCAGCTTATTTACAGGGGGCAGAGAGACCCAGTACTTC.